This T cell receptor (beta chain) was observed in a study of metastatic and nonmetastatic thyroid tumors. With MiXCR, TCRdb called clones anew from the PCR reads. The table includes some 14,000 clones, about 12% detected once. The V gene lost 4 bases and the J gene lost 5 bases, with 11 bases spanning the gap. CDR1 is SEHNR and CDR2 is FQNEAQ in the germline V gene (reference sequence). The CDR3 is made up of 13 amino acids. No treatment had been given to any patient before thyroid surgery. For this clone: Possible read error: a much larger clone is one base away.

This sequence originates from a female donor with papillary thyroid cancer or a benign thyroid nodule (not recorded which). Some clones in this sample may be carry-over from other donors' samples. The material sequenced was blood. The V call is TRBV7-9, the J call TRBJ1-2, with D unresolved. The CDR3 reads CASSSQYRYGYTF. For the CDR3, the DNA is TGTGCCAGCAGCTCCCAGTATAGGTATGGCTACACCTTC. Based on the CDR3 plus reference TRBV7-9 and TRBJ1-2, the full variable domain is DTGVSQNPRHKITKRGQNVTFRCDPISEHNRLYWYRQTLGQGPEFLTYFQNEAQLEKSRLLSDRFSAERPKGSFSTLEIQRTEQGDSAMYLCASSSQYRYGYTFGSGTRLTVV.